This T cell receptor beta chain is drawn from a study of shared clonotypes between healthy human individuals. The overall study: The people who gave samples were a couple of women and a few men aged 18 to 49.

Notes on the study in general: Naive subsets tended to show greater estimated richness than memory subsets.

Each of the donors was a healthy adult who was HIV-negative and had not had a recent acute infection or vaccination. On this clone: The antigen is unknown.

Per the original methods: Filtering of immunoSEQ junctional sequences could not match full-length read filtering. Profiled with immunoSEQ multiplex PCR; TCRdb holds only in-frame clones, not every one. The V and J calls and the clone size are those of that table, but D and trimming were determined from the DNA. The data contain about 1.5 million clones, 98% of them singletons. CDR3 length equals 15 residues. Germline V lookup: CDR1 KGHSH, CDR2 LQKENI. V was pared by 8 bases and J by 4 bases, with 9 bases of the junction left unmatched. The sample consisted of naive CD4+ T cells sorted from blood. Subset: CD45RA+ positively selected. The sequence came from a man between 25 and 39 years old in good health. V usage is TRBV18 and J usage is TRBJ2-1; 9 bases are a match to TRBD2. CDR3 nucleotides: TGTGCCAGCACGCCGTCTAGCGGGATTTACAATGAGCAGTTCTTC. Translated, it gives CASTPSSGIYNEQFF.